This is a list of T cell receptor beta chains from one sample in a study of T cell responses to AZD1222 COVID-19 vaccine. The assay was immunoSEQ multiplex PCR, and TCRdb's table has in-frame clones only and misses some. The repertoire has under 150,000 clones, 90% of them found once; the top ten carry about 7%. The sequenced sample was peripheral blood, obtained on day 0 of AZD1222 vaccination. These receptors all come from an adult in good health. CDR3s include the opening cysteine and the closing phenylalanine or tryptophan. D genes are given only for firm matches. A clone size is listed for some rows: how often the clone was seen (once, few, many), or a class if it is expanded.

TRBD2,TRBJ2-7,TRBV18,NA,CASSPSGTSGSSYEQYF,TGTGCCAGCTCACCAAGCGGGACTAGCGGGAGCTCCTACGAGCAGTACTTC
NA,TRBJ1-2,TRBV6-4,NA,CASSGPREDGGYGYTF,TGTGCCAGCAGTGGGCCCCGGGAGGATGGTGGCTATGGCTACACCTTC
NA,TRBJ1-1,TRBV28,NA,CASYGGAVNTEAFF,TGTGCCAGCTATGGGGGGGCGGTGAACACTGAAGCTTTCTTT
NA,TRBJ2-1,TRBV5-1,NA,CASSFGGGYNEQFF,TGCGCCAGCAGCTTTGGGGGAGGCTACAATGAGCAGTTCTTC
TRBD1,TRBJ2-1,TRBV24-1,NA,CATSDLRGGRGHEQFF,TGTGCCACCAGTGATTTGCGAGGGGGCAGGGGCCATGAGCAGTTCTTC
TRBD2,TRBJ2-1,TRBV5-4,NA,CASSMPSGRNFNEQFF,TGTGCCAGCAGCATGCCCAGCGGGAGAAATTTCAATGAGCAGTTCTTC
TRBD2,TRBJ2-3,TRBV6-5,NA,CASSYGSGRADTQYF,TGTGCCAGCAGTTATGGAAGCGGGAGGGCAGATACGCAGTATTTT
NA,TRBJ2-5,TRBV27,NA,CASRPGGLRQETQYF,TGTGCCAGCCGGCCCGGGGGCCTTCGCCAAGAGACCCAGTACTTC
NA,TRBJ1-4,TRBV10-3,NA,CAISELGEEKLFF,TGTGCCATCAGTGAACTGGGGGAGGAAAAACTGTTTTTT
NA,TRBJ1-2,TRBV14,NA,CASSFDLQGSGGYTF,TGTGCCAGCAGCTTTGATTTACAGGGCTCAGGTGGCTACACCTTC
NA,TRBJ2-4,TRBV27,NA,CASSPIRTVVSGKNIQYF,TGTGCCAGCAGCCCCATTCGGACAGTCGTTTCGGGCAAAAACATTCAGTACTTC
TRBD2,TRBJ2-7,TRBV28,once,CASNGAGGRATLSYEQYF,TGTGCCAGCAACGGGGCGGGGGGGCGAGCAACCCTCTCCTACGAGCAGTACTTC
NA,TRBJ2-5,TRBV9,NA,CASSPSDRLETQYF,TGTGCCAGCAGCCCCTCAGATCGGTTAGAGACCCAGTACTTC
NA,TRBJ1-1,TRBV2,NA,CASSGQGNTEAFF,TGTGCCAGCAGTGGGCAGGGGAACACTGAAGCTTTCTTT
NA,TRBJ1-4,TRBV2,once,CASNARGANEKLFF,TGTGCCAGCAACGCCAGGGGAGCTAATGAAAAACTGTTTTTT
NA,TRBJ2-1,TRBV14,NA,CASSRHPSPGASDEQFF,TGTGCCAGCAGCCGCCACCCGTCCCCGGGAGCTTCGGATGAGCAGTTCTTC
NA,TRBJ2-4,TRBV5-1,NA,CASSPAGNIQYF,TGCGCCAGCAGCCCAGCGGGAAACATTCAGTACTTC
NA,TRBJ2-1,TRBV7-8,NA,CASSEWGQSSYNEQFF,TGTGCCAGCAGTGAATGGGGGCAGAGCTCCTACAATGAGCAGTTCTTC
TRBD2,TRBJ2-7,TRBV10-3,once,CAISENLAGVYEQYF,TGTGCCATCAGTGAGAATTTAGCGGGAGTGTACGAGCAGTACTTC
TRBD2,TRBJ2-1,TRBV7-9,NA,CASTPGLALYNEQFF,TGTGCCAGCACCCCCGGACTAGCGCTCTACAATGAGCAGTTCTTC
NA,TRBJ1-5,TRBV7-9,NA,CASSWGSDSNQPQHF,TGTGCCAGCAGCTGGGGGTCGGATAGCAATCAGCCCCAGCATTTT
NA,TRBJ2-5,TRBV2,NA,CASTSSSALETQYF,TGTGCCAGCACTTCCTCGAGTGCCTTGGAGACCCAGTACTTC
TRBD1,TRBJ2-7,TRBV28,NA,CASNKPGQGLYEQYF,TGTGCCAGCAATAAACCGGGACAGGGCCTCTACGAGCAGTACTTC
NA,TRBJ2-1,TRBV7-8,once,CASSPARSYNEQFF,TGTGCCAGCAGCCCTGCCCGGTCCTACAATGAGCAGTTCTTC
NA,TRBJ1-4,TRBV5-5,NA,CASSLSLQGTNEKLFF,TGTGCCAGCAGCTTGTCTTTGCAGGGAACAAATGAAAAACTGTTTTTT
TRBD2,TRBJ2-5,TRBV7-8,NA,CASSSSGRAKETQYF,TGTGCCAGCAGCTCCAGCGGGAGGGCCAAAGAGACCCAGTACTTC
NA,TRBJ2-7,TRBV5-1,NA,CASSNGKSGSYEQYF,TGCGCCAGCAGCAACGGAAAGAGTGGGTCCTACGAGCAGTACTTC
NA,TRBJ1-1,TRBV7-9,NA,CASRVGASLNDEAFF,TGTGCCAGCAGGGTAGGGGCCAGTCTAAATGATGAAGCTTTCTTT
NA,TRBJ2-7,TRBV27,NA,CASSLSRGANEQYF,TGTGCCAGCAGTTTATCGAGGGGGGCTAACGAGCAGTACTTC
TRBD1,TRBJ2-6,TRBV9,NA,CASSAPRDSNSGANVLTF,TGTGCCAGCAGCGCACCCCGGGACAGTAACTCTGGGGCCAACGTCCTGACTTTC
NA,TRBJ2-7,TRBV27,NA,CASSATPTYEQYF,TGTGCCAGCAGCGCGACACCGACCTACGAGCAGTACTTC
NA,TRBJ1-1,TRBV28,NA,CASTKSPNTEAFF,TGTGCCAGCACCAAGAGCCCGAACACTGAAGCTTTCTTT
NA,TRBJ1-4,TRBV2,NA,CASSGLPPAGEKLFF,TGTGCCAGCAGTGGGCTCCCGCCCGCAGGTGAAAAACTGTTTTTT
NA,TRBJ2-3,TRBV5-6,NA,CASSLDRTLLTDTQYF,TGTGCCAGCAGCTTGGACAGGACACTCCTCACAGATACGCAGTATTTT
TRBD1,TRBJ1-4,TRBV15,NA,CATSTGQGATNEKLFF,TGTGCCACCAGCACGGGACAGGGGGCAACTAATGAAAAACTGTTTTTT
NA,TRBJ1-5,TRBV4-1,NA,CASSQSPGVQPQHF,TGCGCCAGCAGCCAATCGCCAGGGGTCCAGCCCCAGCATTTT
NA,TRBJ2-4,TRBV10-2,NA,CASRGGGAKNIQYF,TGCGCCAGCAGAGGAGGGGGCGCCAAAAACATTCAGTACTTC
TRBD2,TRBJ2-5,TRBV9,NA,CASSPISTTSGRETQYF,TGTGCCAGCAGTCCTATTTCCACGACTAGCGGGAGAGAAACCCAGTACTTC
NA,TRBJ2-7,TRBV5-5,NA,CASSLVGSRNDEQYF,TGTGCCAGCAGCTTGGTTGGTTCTAGAAACGACGAGCAGTACTTC
NA,TRBJ1-1,TRBV20-1,NA,CSVHRQAFF,TGCAGTGTTCACCGGCAAGCTTTCTTT
NA,TRBJ1-1,TRBV7-9,NA,CASRESEWNTEAFF,TGTGCCAGCAGGGAATCGGAATGGAACACTGAAGCTTTCTTT
NA,TRBJ2-7,TRBV28,NA,CASSFRGGQEYF,TGTGCCAGCAGTTTTCGGGGGGGACAGGAGTACTTC
NA,TRBJ2-6,TRBV18,NA,CASSPDLSGANVLTF,TGTGCCAGCTCACCTGACCTCTCTGGGGCCAACGTCCTGACTTTC
NA,TRBJ1-6,TRBV24-1,once,CATSDFKFGSPLHF,TGTGCCACCAGTGATTTCAAGTTTGGGTCACCCCTCCATTTT
TRBD2,TRBJ2-5,TRBV11-2,NA,CASSPTSGRTGETQYF,TGTGCCAGCAGCCCGACTAGCGGGAGAACAGGGGAGACCCAGTACTTC
TRBD2,TRBJ2-5,TRBV19,NA,CASSNTAGAIQETQYF,TGTGCCAGTAGTAACACAGCGGGAGCGATCCAAGAGACCCAGTACTTC
NA,TRBJ1-4,TRBV5-1,NA,CASSLGDGLATNEKLFF,TGCGCCAGCAGCTTGGGGGACGGATTAGCAACTAATGAAAAACTGTTTTTT
TRBD1,TRBJ2-2,TRBV19,NA,CATPGTGRLAGELFF,TGTGCCACCCCGGGGACAGGACGATTGGCCGGGGAGCTGTTTTTT
TRBD2,TRBJ2-7,TRBV9,NA,CASSTSGRAFSEQYF,TGTGCCAGCAGCACGAGCGGGAGGGCCTTCTCCGAGCAGTACTTC
NA,TRBJ1-1,TRBV23-1,once,CARDDREFTEAFF,TGCGCCAGGGACGACCGGGAATTCACTGAAGCTTTCTTT